There are many counts of the clone carrying this T cell receptor beta chain. This sample is drawn from a study of T cells in Graves' hyperthyroidism and ophthalmopathy. Germline V gene sequence: CDR1 SGHVS, CDR2 FQNEAQ. Trimming left V 5 bases short and J 5 bases short, with 16 bases between. The CDR3 consists of 14 residues. Amplification of TCR beta CDR3 regions was performed using RNA transcripts as template. The study used the HTBI primer set for a first-round RT-PCR of the TCR CDR3. MiXCR was run by TCRdb on the multiplex PCR reads, yielding one entry per CDR3 protein. The table includes about 550,000 distinct CDR3 sequences, about 20% detected once.

This sequence was found in a man between 18 and 35 years old with Graves' hyperthyroidism. Source material: blood. The chain carries TRBV7-8 and TRBJ2-7, with D maybe TRBD1 (6 bases). The CDR3 is CASSNRVVMHEQYF. For the CDR3, the DNA is TGTGCCAGCAGCAACAGGGTAGTGATGCACGAGCAGTACTTC.